One and the same sample provided the 29 T cell receptor beta chains below, sequenced in a study of blood T cell repertoires in COVID-19. Here immunoSEQ multiplex PCR was the method, and the copy in TCRdb shows in-frame clones only, minus some. The repertoire includes about 190,000 clones, around nine tenths of them detected once, and approximately 1% sits in the top ten. Material: peripheral blood. These receptors were collected from a man aged 30 to 39 with acute or convalescent COVID-19.

The rearrangement links TRBV27 to TRBJ2-2; the D gene is possibly TRBD1 (5 bases). The ends were cut back, 3 bases at V and 4 bases at J, with 12 bases in the middle. The CDR3 is 15 amino acids. Germline values: CDR1 MNHEY, CDR2 SMNVEV (reference sequence). CDR3 in DNA: TGTGCCAGCAGTTTGAGGTTAAGGGGCACCGGGGAGCTGTTTTTT. Translated: CASSLRLRGTGELFF.

The CDR3 spells CASSLTGQGGWQPQHF. In DNA, the CDR3 is TGTGCCAGCAGTTTAACCGGACAGGGAGGTTGGCAGCCCCAGCATTTT. The genes are TRBV27 and TRBJ1-5, with 8 bases that match TRBD1. V lost 2 bases, J lost 7 bases, and 10 bases stayed unmatched. CDR3 length: 16 amino acids. Germline V lookup: CDR1 MNHEY, CDR2 SMNVEV (reference sequence).

The chain combines TRBV19 with TRBJ1-5; 7 nucleotides line up with TRBD1. V was pared by 6 bases and J by 5 bases, with 13 bases of the junction left unmatched. This CDR3 has 16 amino acids. Germline CDR1 and CDR2: LNHDA and SQIVND (reference sequence). CDR3 residues: CASRLYDRVGHQPQHF. The CDR3 DNA sequence: TGTGCCAGTAGGTTATACGACAGGGTAGGCCATCAGCCCCAGCATTTT.

This chain links TRBV6-5 with TRBJ2-3; D not certain. CDR1 and CDR2 (germline): MNHEY, SVGAGI. The CDR3 loop spans 14 amino acids. Trimming left V 4 bases short and J 0 bases short, with 8 bases between. CDR3 region: CASSWRTSTDTQYF. CDR3 in DNA: TGTGCCAGCAGTTGGAGAACTAGCACAGATACGCAGTATTTT.

V and J are TRBV5-1 and TRBJ2-5; D is perhaps TRBD1 (6 bases). The CDR3 has 14 amino acids. The V end was cut by 4 bases, the J end by 5 bases, with 15 bases between. In germline, CDR1 is SGHRS, CDR2 YFSETQ. The CDR3 loop reads CASSTWDILETQYF. The CDR3 DNA reads TGCGCCAGCAGCACGTGGGACATCTTGGAGACCCAGTACTTC.

The V call is TRBV29-1, the J call TRBJ1-2, with a possible D match to TRBD1 (5 bases). Germline loops: CDR1 SQVTM, CDR2 ANQGSEA. The CDR3 runs 12 residues. V dropped 5 bases and J dropped 3 bases, with 10 bases sitting between them. As DNA, the CDR3 is TGCAGCGTTACACAGGTCCACTATGGCTACACCTTC. Its protein is CSVTQVHYGYTF.

The chain joins TRBV6-5 to TRBJ1-4; maybe TRBD1 (6 bases). CDR1 and CDR2 from the germline V gene are MNHEY and SVGAGI. The V gene lost 2 bases and the J gene lost 4 bases, with 11 bases spanning the gap. The CDR3 runs to 15 residues. The CDR3 loop is CASSYTGMVNEKLFF. The CDR3 DNA is TGTGCCAGCAGTTACACAGGGATGGTTAATGAAAAACTGTTTTTT.

CDR3 sequence: CASSPGQGGGYTF. CDR3 in DNA: TGTGCCAGCAGCCCGGGACAGGGGGGAGGCTACACCTTC. The genes are TRBV28 and TRBJ1-2; 11 bases line up with TRBD1. Germline V lookup: CDR1 MDHEN, CDR2 SYDVKM. The ends lost 6 bases at V and 8 bases at J; junction bases unmatched: 5. The CDR3 contains 13 residues.

This clone has just one count. This rearrangement joins TRBV7-9 to TRBJ1-4; no reliable D call. From germline, CDR1 is SEHNR and CDR2 FQNEAQ (reference sequence). The CDR3 sequence is 15 residues long. V was pared by 3 bases and J by 0 bases, with 8 bases between. The CDR3, as DNA: TGTGCCAGCAGCTTTCGGAGTGCAACTAATGAAAAACTGTTTTTT. As protein: CASSFRSATNEKLFF.

The chain carries TRBV19 and TRBJ2-5; D is unclear. Germline V gives CDR1 LNHDA, CDR2 SQIVND (reference sequence). This CDR3 contains 13 residues. V was cut by 5 bases and J by 5 bases, with 12 bases left in between. The DNA of the CDR3 is TGTGCCAGTAGTCCTGCTTCGGTGGAGACCCAGTACTTC. Translated, it gives CASSPASVETQYF.

This chain links TRBV6-4 with TRBJ1-1; 7 bases are a match to TRBD1. CDR1 and CDR2 from the germline V gene are MRHNA and SNTAGT. This CDR3 is built from 15 residues. The CDR3 DNA follows: TGTGTCCCAGCGGGTTTAGGGGGCTGGGACACTGAAGCTTTCTTT. It is translated as CVPAGLGGWDTEAFF.

CDR3 nucleotides: TGTGCCATCAAGGATCGGGAGAGGGATGAAGCTTTCTTT. Translating gives CAIKDRERDEAFF. The genes are TRBV10-3 and TRBJ1-1, with unresolved D. The CDR3 loop spans 13 amino acids. The germline CDR1 and CDR2 sequences are ENHRY and SYGVKD. V was shortened by 7 bases and J by 7 bases, with 16 bases between the two germline ends.

The chain carries TRBV3-1 (or the pseudogene TRBV3-2) and TRBJ2-1; TRBD2 matches at 7 bases. Germline loops: CDR1 LGHDT, CDR2 YNNKEL (reference sequence). The length of the CDR3 is 14 residues. The trim removed 5 bases at V and 6 bases at J, leaving 7 bases unmatched. CDR3 in amino acids: CASSGPSGPNEQFF. The CDR3 coding sequence is TGTGCCAGCAGCGGGCCTAGCGGACCCAATGAGCAGTTCTTC.

This clone was found once. The V and J genes are TRBV19 and TRBJ1-1, with D uncertain. In germline, CDR1 is LNHDA, CDR2 SQIVND (reference sequence). The CDR3 has 14 amino acids. V shed 11 bases and J shed 1 base, with 17 bases lying between them. In DNA form, the CDR3 reads TGTGCCGGACCGTTCGGGATACAGAACACTGAAGCTTTCTTT. Its protein is CAGPFGIQNTEAFF.

In this sample, this clone turned up once. This rearrangement joins TRBV30 to TRBJ2-1, with 7 bases identical to TRBD1. Germline CDR1 reads GTSNPN; CDR2 reads SVGIG (reference sequence). The CDR3 sequence is 12 residues long. V was pared by 0 bases and J by 7 bases, with 0 bases of the junction left unmatched. The CDR3 DNA follows: TGTGCCTGGAGTGTACAGGGGAATGAGCAGTTCTTC. It yields the protein CAWSVQGNEQFF.

The chain's CDR3 is CASKSGGTEAFF. Here the CDR3 DNA reads TGTGCCAGCAAGAGCGGGGGTACTGAAGCTTTCTTT. The chain is built from TRBV28 and TRBJ1-1, with D maybe TRBD1 (5 bases). The germline V gene has CDR1 MDHEN and CDR2 SYDVKM. The CDR3 sequence is 12 residues long. Trimming removed 7 bases from V and 5 bases from J, with 11 bases in between.

V gene TRBV30 combines with J gene TRBJ1-2; 9 bases line up with TRBD1. Per the germline V gene, CDR1 is GTSNPN and CDR2 is SVGIG (reference sequence). V lost 1 base to trimming and J lost 8 bases; unmatched junction nucleotides: 5. The CDR3 contains 13 residues. The CDR3 loop is CAWSANRGHGYTF. The CDR3 nucleotides are TGTGCCTGGAGTGCCAACAGGGGGCACGGCTACACCTTC.

This sequence joins TRBV5-5 and TRBJ1-5; 9 bases line up with TRBD1. In germline, CDR1 is SGHKS, CDR2 YYEKEE (reference sequence). The CDR3 runs 15 residues. The junction had 9 bases not matched to a gene; V was cut back by 6 bases and J by 5 bases. DNA for the CDR3: TGTGCCAGCACCCTCCGGACAGGGGTTGATCAGCCCCAGCATTTT. It specifies CASTLRTGVDQPQHF.

This clone was observed a few times. CDR3 region: CASSSRVLEAFF. The CDR3 nucleotides are TGTGCCAGCAGCTCCAGGGTTCTGGAAGCTTTCTTT. The J gene is TRBJ1-1, the V gene TRBV7-9, with TRBD1 as a possible D gene (5 bases). The CDR3 runs to 12 residues. Looked up from germline, CDR1 is SEHNR and CDR2 is FQNEAQ (reference sequence). Deletions cut 4 bases from V and 8 bases from J, with 11 bases between.

The V gene is TRBV9, the J gene TRBJ2-3, with a weak D call TRBD1 (5 bases). Germline loops: CDR1 SGDLS, CDR2 YYNGEE. The CDR3 has 15 residues. Trimming took 4 bases from V and 4 from J, leaving 16 bases between them. The CDR3 loop reads CASSPRAYSPDTQYF. The CDR3 coding sequence is TGTGCCAGCAGCCCCAGGGCCTACTCCCCAGATACGCAGTATTTT.

This chain joins TRBV28 and TRBJ1-5; 8 bases are a match to TRBD1. Germline lookup yields CDR1 MDHEN and CDR2 SYDVKM. Germline trimming cut 5 bases from V and 5 bases from J; bases unmatched to any gene: 5. The CDR3 runs to 14 residues. DNA of the CDR3: TGTGCCAGCAGTACCGGACAGGGTCATCAGCCCCAGCATTTT. Encoded protein: CASSTGQGHQPQHF.

This rearrangement joins TRBV18 to TRBJ1-2, with D perhaps TRBD1 (5 bases). V shed 1 base and J shed 7 bases, with 10 bases lying between them. This CDR3 has 13 amino acids. Germline V CDR1 and CDR2: KGHSH, LQKENI. CDR3 sequence (DNA): TGTGCCAGCTCACCACGGGAGGGGCCTGGCTACACCTTC. As protein: CASSPREGPGYTF.

The chain recombines TRBV2 with TRBJ2-5; no firm D call. This CDR3 is built from 14 residues. V lost 1 base and J 5 bases, leaving 11 bases between the germline ends. Germline loops: CDR1 SNHLY, CDR2 FYNNEI. CDR3 bases: TGTGCCAGCAGTGAAGGGCAGTCGGAGGAGACCCAGTACTTC. This translates into CASSEGQSEETQYF.

The genes are TRBV5-1 and TRBJ1-1, with 7 bases that match TRBD1. J lost 8 bases, V lost 0 bases, and 7 bases had no gene match. CDR3 length: 14 residues. Germline assignment: CDR1 SGHRS and CDR2 YFSETQ. This CDR3 reads CASSLGSQGMEAFF. CDR3 DNA sequence: TGCGCCAGCAGCTTGGGATCACAGGGGATGGAAGCTTTCTTT.

This sequence joins TRBV4-2 and TRBJ2-1; unclear D gene. This CDR3 comprises 12 residues. Between the trimmed V and J ends, which lost 0 bases and 7 bases, there was a span of 4 bases. Germline V gene data show CDR1 as LGHNA and CDR2 as YNFKEQ. CDR3 nucleotide sequence: TGTGCCAGCAGCCAAGAGCGGAATGAGCAGTTCTTC. This codes for CASSQERNEQFF.

This chain links TRBV19 with TRBJ1-5; D call uncertain. The CDR3 is 15 residues long. V lost 7 bases and J 5 bases, leaving 18 bases between the germline ends. Germline lookup yields CDR1 LNHDA and CDR2 SQIVND (reference sequence). The CDR3 DNA reads as TGTGCCAGTAAAATAGGCTCAAACTACTATCAGCCCCAGCATTTT. The encoded protein is CASKIGSNYYQPQHF.

This clone was seen only once. The chain carries TRBV15 and TRBJ2-2, with 7 bases aligning to TRBD1. V was clipped by 1 base and J by 4 bases; unmatched bases: 6. This CDR3 contains 16 residues. Germline V gene sequence: CDR1 LNHNV, CDR2 YYDKDF (reference sequence). CDR3 loop: CATSRVMTGRTGELFF. CDR3 nucleotide sequence: TGTGCCACCAGCAGAGTTATGACAGGGCGCACCGGGGAGCTGTTTTTT.

This chain connects TRBV19 to TRBJ2-1; a weak D match, TRBD1 (5 bases). This CDR3 is 14 amino acids long. Germline CDR1 LNHDA, CDR2 SQIVND (reference sequence). V was cut by 5 bases and J by 7 bases, with 15 bases left in between. The DNA for the CDR3 is TGTGCCAGTAGTTTCTCAGGGTTTCTGAATGAGCAGTTCTTC. This gives the protein CASSFSGFLNEQFF.

The chain joins TRBV29-1 to TRBJ2-3; 9 positions match TRBD1. CDR1 SQVTM and CDR2 ANQGSEA come from the germline V gene. The CDR3 runs 17 residues. CDR3 DNA sequence: TGCAGTGCTTATTCCGGGGGACAGGGCTCTAGCACAGATACGCAGTATTTT. Translation: CSAYSGGQGSSTDTQYF.